This TCR beta chain was identified in a study of Ad26.COV2.S vaccination and SARS-CoV-2 variants. As for the study in general: A COV1001 Ad26.COV2.S trial-arm participant provided the sample.

This clone was seen more than once but under ten times. Its matching antigen is unknown. Stated treatment: about 20 received Ad26.COV2.S at low or high dose, single or two shots; roughly five received placebo; per-sample allocation not given. Material that was analyzed had been drawn on day 63 after the first vaccine or placebo injection. Findings and caveats of the study: Vaccinees reportedly had broad spike-specific CD8+ and CD4+ T cell responses. Participants in the vaccine arm had higher spike-specific TCR breadth; placebo recipients had lower.

Profiling relied on immunoSEQ multiplex PCR, and the TCRdb table lists in-frame clones only, not all of them. This sample has about 420,000 clones, with approximately 87% found just once. With 3 bases removed from V and 7 bases from J, the gap between germline ends came to 7 bases. CDR3 size: 13 residues. CDR1 and CDR2 (germline): SNHLY, FYNNEI. The receptor was isolated from a person between 18 and 65 years old who received the Ad26.COV2.S COVID-19 vaccine or a placebo. The chain uses TRBV2 and TRBJ1-6; D call uncertain. This specimen consisted of peripheral blood, obtained in a trial of Ad26.COV2.S vaccine versus placebo. The CDR3 sequence: CASSETWNSPLHF. CDR3 coding DNA: TGTGCCAGCAGTGAGACCTGGAATTCACCCCTCCACTTT.